A single sample is the source of the 31 T cell receptor beta chains below, sequenced in a study of blood T cell repertoires in COVID-19. Produced via immunoSEQ multiplex PCR; TCRdb's table is partial and in-frame only. The table has 150,000 to 180,000 clones, about 83% seen once. The specimen sequenced was peripheral blood. These receptors came from a woman between 55 and 75 years old with COVID-19, enrolled during active disease.

This sequence joins TRBV3-1 (or the pseudogene TRBV3-2) and TRBJ2-3, with TRBD1 matching 7 bases. The junction had 12 bases not matched to a gene; V was cut back by 5 bases and J by 4 bases. Germline values: CDR1 LGHDT, CDR2 YNNKEL (reference sequence). The CDR3 runs 16 residues. The DNA of the CDR3 is TGTGCCAGCAGCACCCGACAGGGAAGCACCCCAGATACGCAGTATTTT. Protein: CASSTRQGSTPDTQYF.

This chain uses TRBV19 with TRBJ1-1; D may be TRBD1 (5 bases). The V gene's germline CDR1 is LNHDA and CDR2 SQIVND (reference sequence). The CDR3 loop spans 15 amino acids. Trimming removed 5 bases from V and 4 bases from J, with 17 bases in between. The CDR3 reads CASSPRGEGGTEAFF. For the CDR3, the DNA is TGTGCCAGTAGTCCCCGAGGGGAGGGCGGCACTGAAGCTTTCTTT.

This clone was detected once. V gene TRBV7-9 combines with J gene TRBJ1-1; the D is unclear. This CDR3 spans 15 amino acids. Germline CDR1 and CDR2: SEHNR and FQNEAQ (reference sequence). V was clipped by 5 bases and J by 3 bases, with 16 bases between them. The CDR3 loop reads CASSPSKGRDTEAFF. The CDR3 coding sequence is TGTGCCAGCAGCCCCTCGAAAGGGAGGGACACTGAAGCTTTCTTT.

This clone has a count of ten or more. The rearrangement joins TRBV7-2 to TRBJ1-3; TRBD1 matches 9 bases. V lost 3 bases to trimming and J lost 7 bases; unmatched junction nucleotides: 4. The V gene's germline CDR1 is SGHTA and CDR2 FQGNSA. The CDR3 totals 14 residues. CDR3 DNA: TGTGCCAGCAGCTTTCGACAGGGGGGGAACACCATATATTTT. Translating gives CASSFRQGGNTIYF.

This clone was observed at least ten times. The rearrangement uses TRBV18 and TRBJ2-5, with 8 bases lining up with TRBD1. The CDR3 runs to 15 residues. CDR1 KGHSH and CDR2 LQKENI come from the germline V gene. With 0 bases clipped from V and 4 bases from J, the junction kept 4 bases outside the gene matches. CDR3 nucleotide sequence: TGTGCCAGCTCACCACCCGGGACAGGAGGAGAGACCCAGTACTTC. Its protein is CASSPPGTGGETQYF.

The chain is built from TRBV7-2 and TRBJ1-2; perhaps TRBD1 as D (5 bases). Germline loops: CDR1 SGHTA, CDR2 FQGNSA. The CDR3 loop spans 13 amino acids. V lost 3 bases to trimming and J lost 7 bases, with 12 bases between them. CDR3 DNA: TGTGCCAGCAGCTTGGGGCGGGGGTTTGGCTACACCTTC. Protein sequence: CASSLGRGFGYTF.

This rearrangement joins TRBV12-3 or TRBV12-4 to TRBJ1-5; 7 positions agree with TRBD1. J lost 9 bases, V lost 1 base, and 3 bases had no gene match. This CDR3 comprises 13 residues. The CDR3 coding sequence is TGTGCCAGCAGTTTAGGCAGGGGGGTGCCCCAGCATTTT. Protein: CASSLGRGVPQHF.

The chain couples TRBV5-1 to TRBJ1-2, with 7 bases that match TRBD1. The CDR3 length is 16 residues. CDR1 SGHRS and CDR2 YFSETQ come from the germline V gene. The V segment lost 0 bases and the J segment 3 bases; nucleotides outside the gene matches: 8. CDR3 bases: TGCGCCAGCAGCTTGGCGGTGTCGGGACAGCACTATGGCTACACCTTC. This gives the protein CASSLAVSGQHYGYTF.

J is TRBJ2-1 and V is TRBV20-1; 13 nucleotides align to TRBD2. This CDR3 contains 18 residues. J lost 9 bases, V lost 3 bases, and 17 bases had no gene match. CDR1 and CDR2 from the germline V gene are DFQATT and SNEGSKA (reference sequence). CDR3 DNA sequence: TGCAGTGCTAGTCCTTGGACTAGCGGGAGCTGGGGGCACACTGAGCAGTTCTTC. This gives the protein CSASPWTSGSWGHTEQFF.

The chain combines TRBV5-1 with TRBJ2-3, with D possibly being TRBD2 (5 bases). Germline V lookup: CDR1 SGHRS, CDR2 YFSETQ. Deletions cut 2 bases from V and 4 bases from J, with 17 bases between. The CDR3 contains 16 residues. For the CDR3, the DNA is TGCGCCAGCAGCTTTACAGAGGCAGGAGGTCCAGATACGCAGTATTTT. This encodes CASSFTEAGGPDTQYF.

This clone has a handful of counts. The gene calls are TRBV7-6 and TRBJ1-5, with TRBD1 matching 8 bases. The germline gives CDR1 SGHVS, CDR2 FNYEAQ. The V gene end was trimmed by 5 bases and the J gene end by 0 bases; junction bases not matched to a gene: 6. CDR3 length: 16 amino acids. DNA of the CDR3: TGTGCCAGCAGCACCGGGACAGGCTATAGCAATCAGCCCCAGCATTTT. As protein: CASSTGTGYSNQPQHF.

This chain uses TRBV19 with TRBJ1-2, with D tentatively TRBD1 (5 bases). The CDR3 loop spans 14 amino acids. Germline V CDR1 and CDR2: LNHDA, SQIVND (reference sequence). V was pared by 3 bases and J by 6 bases, with 14 bases between. CDR3 DNA sequence: TGTGCCAGTAGTATTTCCCAGACAGCCCATGGCTACACCTTC. Translated: CASSISQTAHGYTF.

The chain is built from TRBV6-5 and TRBJ2-2; 11 positions agree with TRBD1. The CDR3 has 16 residues. The V and J ends lost 4 bases and 4 bases, in that order; junction bases with no gene match: 5. Per the germline V gene, CDR1 is MNHEY and CDR2 is SVGAGI. The CDR3 spells CASSSSGQGVTGELFF. CDR3 nucleotides: TGTGCCAGCAGTTCATCGGGACAGGGGGTCACCGGGGAGCTGTTTTTT.

The chain has TRBV7-8 and TRBJ2-2, with 7 bases that match TRBD1. The V and J ends lost 3 bases and 7 bases, in that order; junction bases with no gene match: 11. This CDR3 spans 16 amino acids. In germline, CDR1 is SGHVS, CDR2 FQNEAQ. CDR3 loop: CASSFRGTEWSGELFF. CDR3 sequence (DNA): TGTGCCAGCAGCTTTAGGGGGACAGAGTGGAGCGGGGAGCTGTTTTTT. The full variable domain, its missing parts supplied by reference TRBV7-8 and TRBJ2-2, is GAGVSQSPRYKVAKRGQDVALRCDPISGHVSLFWYQQALGQGPEFLTYFQNEAQLDKSGLPSDRFFAERPEGSVSTLKIQRTQQEDSAVYLCASSFRGTEWSGELFFGEGSRLTVL.

The chain employs TRBV10-2 and TRBJ1-2; D remains unclear. V was clipped by 5 bases and J by 1 base, with 5 bases between them. Germline CDR1 reads WSHSY; CDR2 reads SAAADI. The CDR3 length is 12 residues. The CDR3 nucleotides read TGCGCCAGCAGTTACAATAACTATGGCTACACCTTC. This gives the protein CASSYNNYGYTF.

A few counts support this clone. This chain uses TRBV11-2 with TRBJ1-3, with D possibly matching TRBD1 (6 bases). This CDR3 spans 16 amino acids. Deletions cut 5 bases from V and 0 bases from J, with 14 bases between. Germline CDR1 SGHAT, CDR2 FQNNGV. The DNA for the CDR3 is TGTGCCAGCAGCGTATGGCAGGGGACCTCTGGAAACACCATATATTTT. Translation: CASSVWQGTSGNTIYF.

For the CDR3, the DNA is TGTGCCAGCAGCTTATCGGAGGTGGAAAGTCACTATGGCTACACCTTC. This encodes CASSLSEVESHYGYTF. The gene calls are TRBV7-9 and TRBJ1-2; D remains unclear. V gave up 2 bases and J gave up 3 bases, with 16 bases separating them. Per germline, CDR1 SEHNR and CDR2 FQNEAQ (reference sequence). The CDR3 loop spans 16 amino acids.

The V gene is TRBV11-2, the J gene TRBJ2-7; 9 positions agree with TRBD1. The germline CDR1 and CDR2 sequences are SGHAT and FQNNGV. The CDR3 covers 15 residues. V lost 1 base, J lost 5 bases, and 6 bases stayed unmatched. CDR3 in DNA: TGTGCCAGCAGCTTAGCCCCGGGACAGGGTAACGAGCAGTACTTC. Residues: CASSLAPGQGNEQYF. Combining the CDR3 with reference TRBV11-2 and TRBJ2-7 gives the whole variable domain EAGVAQSPRYKIIEKRQSVAFWCNPISGHATLYWYQQILGQGPKLLIQFQNNGVVDDSQLPKDRFSAERLKGVDSTLKIQPAKLEDSAVYLCASSLAPGQGNEQYFGPGTRLTVT.

The rearrangement joins TRBV10-3 to TRBJ2-2, with 11 bases aligning to TRBD1. After removal of 11 bases from V and 4 bases from J, the junction contained 6 bases not matched to a gene. The germline V gene has CDR1 ENHRY and CDR2 SYGVKD. This CDR3 spans 14 amino acids. The CDR3 bases are TGTGCCGTCACCGGGACAGGGGGCACCGGGGAGCTGTTTTTT. Its translation is CAVTGTGGTGELFF.

The V call is TRBV28, the J call TRBJ2-4; TRBD2 matches 10 bases. Germline-derived CDR1 and CDR2 are MDHEN and SYDVKM. V trimming: 5 bases; J trimming: 3 bases; junction bases outside the gene matches: 10. The CDR3 length is 17 residues. The CDR3 coding sequence is TGTGCCAGCAGTAGGGCTAGCGGGGGATTTGGCAAAAACATTCAGTACTTC. This codes for CASSRASGGFGKNIQYF.

V is TRBV10-3 and J is TRBJ2-3; 8 nucleotides agree with TRBD2. CDR3 length equals 16 residues. Looked up from germline, CDR1 is ENHRY and CDR2 is SYGVKD. V lost 8 bases and J lost 2; bases outside the gene matches: 12. The CDR3 protein is CAIGVAGTLITDTQYF. CDR3 DNA: TGTGCCATCGGGGTAGCGGGAACTCTCATCACAGATACGCAGTATTTT.

The chain carries TRBV7-2 and TRBJ1-5; 12 bases are a match to TRBD1. V was pared by 5 bases and J by 6 bases, with 8 bases of the junction left unmatched. Germline V gene data show CDR1 as SGHTA and CDR2 as FQGNSA. The CDR3 consists of 16 residues. The DNA of the CDR3 is TGTGCCAGCAGCGCCCGGGACAGGGGGCGATTTCAGCCCCAGCATTTT. It encodes CASSARDRGRFQPQHF.

V is TRBV19 and J is TRBJ1-5; D is possibly TRBD1 (5 bases). Germline CDR1 LNHDA, CDR2 SQIVND (reference sequence). Between the trimmed V and J ends, which lost 5 bases and 0 bases, there was a span of 8 bases. The CDR3 extends over 14 amino acids. In DNA, the CDR3 is TGTGCCAGTAGTGACAGTTATAGCAATCAGCCCCAGCATTTT. Encoded protein: CASSDSYSNQPQHF. Based on the CDR3 plus reference TRBV19 and TRBJ1-5, the full variable domain is DGGITQSPKYLFRKEGQNVTLSCEQNLNHDAMYWYRQDPGQGLRLIYYSQIVNDFQKGDIAEGYSVSREKKESFPLTVTSAQKNPTAFYLCASSDSYSNQPQHFGDGTRLSIL.

This rearrangement joins TRBV19 to TRBJ1-6; 7 bases are a match to TRBD1. Germline trimming cut 3 bases from V and 8 bases from J; bases unmatched to any gene: 10. The CDR3 has 16 residues. The germline V gene encodes CDR1 LNHDA and CDR2 SQIVND (reference sequence). CDR3 residues: CASSIARTTGDSPLHF. In DNA, the CDR3 is TGTGCCAGTAGTATTGCCAGGACCACAGGGGATTCACCCCTCCACTTT.

This chain uses TRBV3-1 (or the pseudogene TRBV3-2) with TRBJ1-1; D call uncertain. The CDR3 consists of 13 residues. The V and J ends lost 4 bases and 1 base respectively, with 7 bases between them. In germline, CDR1 is LGHDT, CDR2 YNNKEL (reference sequence). Written as DNA, the CDR3 is TGTGCCAGCAGCCCTAGAGGGAACACTGAAGCTTTCTTT. This translates into CASSPRGNTEAFF.

The chain has TRBV3-1 (or the pseudogene TRBV3-2) and TRBJ1-6; 8 bases map to TRBD1. V dropped 1 base and J dropped 6; count of bases not matched to a gene: 2. The CDR3 extends over 15 amino acids. Per germline, CDR1 LGHDT and CDR2 YNNKEL (reference sequence). CDR3 residues: CASSQVQGANSPLHF. For the CDR3, the DNA is TGTGCCAGCAGCCAAGTCCAGGGGGCTAATTCACCCCTCCACTTT.

This chain connects TRBV10-3 to TRBJ2-7, with D perhaps matching TRBD2 (5 bases). The CDR3 consists of 14 residues. V lost 4 bases to trimming and J lost 5 bases, with 15 bases between them. Germline V lookup: CDR1 ENHRY, CDR2 SYGVKD. The CDR3 sequence is CAISGYSTGNEQYF. The DNA of the CDR3 is TGTGCCATCAGTGGCTACAGTACGGGAAACGAGCAGTACTTC.

This chain connects TRBV18 to TRBJ2-4; 7 bases line up with TRBD1. CDR3 length: 14 residues. Germline trimming cut 5 bases from V and 2 bases from J; bases unmatched to any gene: 3. Germline values: CDR1 KGHSH, CDR2 LQKENI. CDR3 nucleotide sequence: TGTGCCAGCTCATTACAGGGGACCAAAAACATTCAGTACTTC. It is translated as CASSLQGTKNIQYF.

CDR3 sequence: CASSLGGQLNQPQHF. DNA for the CDR3: TGCGCCAGCAGCTTGGGGGGACAGCTCAATCAGCCCCAGCATTTT. This rearrangement joins TRBV5-1 to TRBJ1-5; 7 bases are shared with TRBD1. CDR1 and CDR2 from the germline V gene are SGHRS and YFSETQ. Germline trimming cut 0 bases from V and 3 bases from J; bases unmatched to any gene: 3. The CDR3 loop spans 15 amino acids.

The chain recombines TRBV14 with TRBJ2-1, with D tentatively TRBD1 (5 bases). V dropped 7 bases and J dropped 6 bases, with 16 bases sitting between them. The germline V gene encodes CDR1 SGHDN and CDR2 FVKESK. This CDR3 is built from 14 residues. CDR3 DNA sequence: TGTGCCAGCAATGGCAGGGTGAGCCCCAATGAGCAGTTCTTC. It encodes CASNGRVSPNEQFF.

The chain uses TRBV7-3 and TRBJ2-1, with 14 bases fitting TRBD2. The CDR3 length is 17 residues. CDR1 is SGHTA and CDR2 is FQGTGA in the germline V gene. Trimming took 2 bases from V and 3 from J; bases not matched to a gene: 3. The chain's CDR3 is CASSLYGTSGSYNEQFF. The CDR3 DNA reads TGTGCCAGCAGCTTATATGGGACTAGCGGGAGCTACAATGAGCAGTTCTTC.